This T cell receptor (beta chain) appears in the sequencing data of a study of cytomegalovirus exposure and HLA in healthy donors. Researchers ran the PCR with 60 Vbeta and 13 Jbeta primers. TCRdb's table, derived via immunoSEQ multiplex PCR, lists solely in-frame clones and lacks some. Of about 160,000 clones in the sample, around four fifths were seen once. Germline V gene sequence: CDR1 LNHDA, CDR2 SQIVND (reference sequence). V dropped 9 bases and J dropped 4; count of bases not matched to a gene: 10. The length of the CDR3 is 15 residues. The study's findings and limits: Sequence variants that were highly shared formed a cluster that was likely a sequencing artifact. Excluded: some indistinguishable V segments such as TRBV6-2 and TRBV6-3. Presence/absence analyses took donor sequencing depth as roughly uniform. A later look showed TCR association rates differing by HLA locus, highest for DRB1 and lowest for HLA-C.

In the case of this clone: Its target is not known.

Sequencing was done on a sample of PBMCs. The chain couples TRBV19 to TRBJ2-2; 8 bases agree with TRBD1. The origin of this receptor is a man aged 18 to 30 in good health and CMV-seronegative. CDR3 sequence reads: CASESGTGITGELFF. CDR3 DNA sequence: TGTGCCAGCGAGTCGGGGACAGGCATCACCGGGGAGCTGTTTTTT.